The clone carrying this T cell receptor (beta chain) was picked up many times. Its antigen is unknown. Unsorted libraries were prepared from 2 million PBMCs that had been stored at -80 C. This entry belongs to a study of neurological immune-mediated disorders. Study-wide results and caveats: HTLV-1-associated myelopathy had the most TCR clonal expansion, while multiple sclerosis had the least, a level that fell below healthy controls.

The CDR3 has 17 amino acids. The germline CDR1 and CDR2 sequences are DFQATT and SNEGSKA (reference sequence). V lost 6 bases and J lost 1, with 22 bases in between. Synthesis of cDNA was performed by 5'RACE using 10-nucleotide random UMIs. TCRdb processed the 5' RACE reads anew with MiXCR; each CDR3 protein has one entry. This sample has about 84,000 distinct CDR3 sequences; over 9% occur once, and the top ten carry under 2%. Sequenced sample: PBMCs. The sequence derives from a man aged 35 to 55 in good health. V gene TRBV20-1 combines with J gene TRBJ2-1; TRBD2 is a possible D gene (7 bases). Here the CDR3 reads CSALVRGGASSYNEQFF. CDR3 bases: TGCAGTGCATTAGTAAGAGGGGGGGCATCGTCCTACAATGAGCAGTTCTTC.